Listed below are T cell receptor beta chains from one sample, sequenced in a study of beta chain features in type 1 diabetes. Method: immunoSEQ multiplex PCR; TCRdb's copy keeps in-frame clones and lacks some. The table lists about 150,000 clones, approximately 12% of them singletons. The specimen was central memory CD4+ T cells from blood. The receptors stem from a man younger than 30 in good health. Both conserved end residues are part of each CDR3. Fields, in order: CDR3 protein, V gene, J gene, CDR3 length.

CASSSTTLAGHNEQFF	TRBV9	TRBJ2-1	16
CASSTQTGADTEAFF	TRBV5-1	TRBJ1-1	15
CASSKVLERAKNIQYF	TRBV18	TRBJ2-4	16
CASSQAGSNTGELFF	TRBV4-1	TRBJ2-2	15
CASSLVGQASYEQYF	TRBV11-2	TRBJ2-7	15
CASSLEGTGTSGNTIYF	TRBV5-1	TRBJ1-3	17
CASSPNPSGRARKTQYF	TRBV5-1	TRBJ2-5	17
CAISSGRARETQYF	TRBV10-3	TRBJ2-5	14
CASSFKTYEQYF	TRBV13	TRBJ2-7	12
CSVAGQGMNNEQFF	TRBV29-1	TRBJ2-1	14
CASSDRQGADEQFF	TRBV7-2	TRBJ2-1	14
CASRTGQGPAYEQYF	TRBV6-6	TRBJ2-7	15
CAISESKTDTQYF	TRBV10-3	TRBJ2-3	13